This paragraph reports one T cell receptor beta chain. What it recognizes is unknown. Samples were assayed with immunoSEQ v3.0 at survey level. Sequenced by immunoSEQ multiplex PCR; TCRdb stores in-frame clones only, minus some. The profile shows 25,000 or so clones, about 94% of them singletons. These data originate in a study of long-term antiretroviral therapy in people with HIV. Findings of the study overall: Control repertoires displayed wider CDR3 length ranges than the HIV repertoires. Samples were collected from about 2004 to 2018 under possibly less effective ART regimens. Diversity went up after ART and still fell short of transplant donor controls.

This CDR3 is built from 12 residues. Trimming took 5 bases from V and 2 from J, leaving 7 bases between them. Germline CDR1 and CDR2: MNHNY and SVGAGI (reference sequence). The rearrangement uses TRBV6-6 and TRBJ2-7; no clear D gene. Sequenced material: unsorted PBMCs, taken 6.2 years after starting antiretroviral therapy. The source is a man between 40 and 49 years old with HIV. CDR3 bases: TGTGCCAGCAGTCCCGGAACCTACGAGCAGTACTTC. Translating gives CASSPGTYEQYF.